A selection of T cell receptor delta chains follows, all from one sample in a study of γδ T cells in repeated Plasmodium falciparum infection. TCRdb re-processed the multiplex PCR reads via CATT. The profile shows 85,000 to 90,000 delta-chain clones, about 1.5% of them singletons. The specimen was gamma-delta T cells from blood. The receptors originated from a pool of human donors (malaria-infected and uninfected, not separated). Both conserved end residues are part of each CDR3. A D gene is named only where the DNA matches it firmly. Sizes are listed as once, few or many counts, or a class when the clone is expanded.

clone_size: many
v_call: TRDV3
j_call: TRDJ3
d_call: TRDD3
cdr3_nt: TGTGCCTTTTGTGGGCCGAGGGATACTTGGTGGGACACCCGACAGATGTTTTTC
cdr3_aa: CAFCGPRDTWWDTRQMFF

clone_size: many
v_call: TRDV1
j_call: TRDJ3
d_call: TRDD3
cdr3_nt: TGTGCTCTTTTTCCTACTGGGGGATACACAAGCTCCTGGGACACCCGACAGATGTTTTTC
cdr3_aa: CALFPTGGYTSSWDTRQMFF

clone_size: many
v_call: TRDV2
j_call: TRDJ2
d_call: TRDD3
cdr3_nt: TGTGCCTGTGACACCGGATTCGTTACTGGGGGATACGCGAATTGGATTTTTTTGACAGCACAACTCTTCTTT
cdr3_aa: CACDTGFVTGGYANWIFLTAQLFF

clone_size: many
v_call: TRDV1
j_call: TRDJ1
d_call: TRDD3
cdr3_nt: TGTGCTCTTGGACAAGGGCGGGTACTGGGGCCTCCCAAAGGACTCATCTTT
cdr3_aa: CALGQGRVLGPPKGLIF

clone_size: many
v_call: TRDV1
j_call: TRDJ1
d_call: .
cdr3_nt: TGTGCTCTTGGGGGCCCTTCCCGACATTTCATGGTCGGATACGATAAACTCATCTTT
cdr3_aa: CALGGPSRHFMVGYDKLIF

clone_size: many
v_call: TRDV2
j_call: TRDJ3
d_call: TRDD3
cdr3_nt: TGTGCCTGTGACAGCAGGCGCCAGGAACTACTGGGGGATACGTACATCTGGGACACCCGACAGATGTTTTTC
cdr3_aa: CACDSRRQELLGDTYIWDTRQMFF

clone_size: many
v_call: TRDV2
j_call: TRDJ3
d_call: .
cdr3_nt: TGTGCCTGTGACAAGATAAGCCCAACGGGAGGCTGGGACACCCGACAGATGTTTTTC
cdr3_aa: CACDKISPTGGWDTRQMFF

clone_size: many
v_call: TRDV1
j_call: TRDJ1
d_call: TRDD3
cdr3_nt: TGTGCTCTTGGGATTCATTCCTACGAGTGGGGAGACTGGGGGATACGCGATACTTATCTATTGTACACCGATAAACTCATCTTT
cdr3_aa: CALGIHSYEWGDWGIRDTYLLYTDKLIF

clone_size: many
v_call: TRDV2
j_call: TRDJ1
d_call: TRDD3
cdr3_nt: TGTGCCTGTGAATCCCTTGGGGGATACGACACCGATAAACTCATCTTT
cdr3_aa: CACESLGGYDTDKLIF

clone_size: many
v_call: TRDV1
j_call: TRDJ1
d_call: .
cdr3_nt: TGTGCTCTTGGCGGCCTGAACTTCCTACAGGATACTGGGGATTCGTACACCGATAAACTCATCTTT
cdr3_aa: CALGGLNFLQDTGDSYTDKLIF

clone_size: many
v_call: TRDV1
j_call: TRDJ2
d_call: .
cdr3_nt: TGTGCTCTTGGGGTCCCGGCCTTCCCGAAAGCTTTGACAGCACAACTCTTCTTT
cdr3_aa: CALGVPAFPKALTAQLFF

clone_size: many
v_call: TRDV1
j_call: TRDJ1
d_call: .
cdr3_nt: TGTGCTCTTGGGGAAAAGGAGTGGGGACCCCACATCGATAAACTCATCTTT
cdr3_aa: CALGEKEWGPHIDKLIF

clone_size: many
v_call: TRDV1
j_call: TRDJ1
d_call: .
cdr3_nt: TGTGCTCTTGGGGAACTTGGCTTTCCTAGGCGAGGAACCGATAAACTCATCTTT
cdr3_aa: CALGELGFPRRGTDKLIF

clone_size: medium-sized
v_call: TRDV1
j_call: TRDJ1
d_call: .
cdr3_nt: TGTGCTCTTGGGCCGCCGCCTTCCTATAGTACTGGGGTCATCTTT
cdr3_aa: CALGPPPSYSTGVIF

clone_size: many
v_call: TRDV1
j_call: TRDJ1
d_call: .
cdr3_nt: TGTGCTCTTGGGGCTTTTTCCTACCAGAGAATGTACTGGGGGCCCCTCCCTGCCACCGATAAACTCATCTTT
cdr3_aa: CALGAFSYQRMYWGPLPATDKLIF

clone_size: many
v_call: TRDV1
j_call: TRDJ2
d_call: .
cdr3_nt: TGTGCTCTTGGGGAAGGAAGGGGGGACGGTTCGCCCCCTTTGACAGCACAACTCTTCTTT
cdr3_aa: CALGEGRGDGSPPLTAQLFF

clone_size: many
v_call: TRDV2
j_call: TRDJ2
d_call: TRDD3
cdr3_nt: TGTGCCTGTGACACTGGGGGATATTTGACAGCACAACTCTTCTTT
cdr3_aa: CACDTGGYLTAQLFF

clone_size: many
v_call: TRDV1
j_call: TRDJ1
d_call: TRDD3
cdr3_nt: TGTGCTCTTGGGGAGGTCGCTTCCTTTTGTGGGGGATCGGCACTCATCTTT
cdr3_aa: CALGEVASFCGGSALIF

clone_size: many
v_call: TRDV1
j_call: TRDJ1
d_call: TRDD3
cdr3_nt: TGTGCTCTTGGGGAATACAGCCTGGGATACTACCGGGATAAGCTCATCTTT
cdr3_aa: CALGEYSLGYYRDKLIF

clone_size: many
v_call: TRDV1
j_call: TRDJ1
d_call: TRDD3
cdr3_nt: TGTGCTCTTGGGGATAAGGACCCACAACCAGATTACTGGGGGATACGCAACATTCGTACCGATAAACTCATCTTT
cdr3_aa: CALGDKDPQPDYWGIRNIRTDKLIF

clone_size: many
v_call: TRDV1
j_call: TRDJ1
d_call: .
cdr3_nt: TGTGCTCTTGGGGAAGTCCCTCCTCCACTAAATACCGATAAACTCATCTTT
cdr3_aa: CALGEVPPPLNTDKLIF

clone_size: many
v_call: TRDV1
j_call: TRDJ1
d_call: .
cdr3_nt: TGTGCTCTTGGGGAATTTGGCATCTCCGGGGAAACGTACACCGATAAACTCATCTTT
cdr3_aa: CALGEFGISGETYTDKLIF

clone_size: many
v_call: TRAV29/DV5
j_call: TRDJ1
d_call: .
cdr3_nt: TGTGCAGCAAGCGGAGGTTTGGGTAAACTCATCTTT
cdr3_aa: CAASGGLGKLIF

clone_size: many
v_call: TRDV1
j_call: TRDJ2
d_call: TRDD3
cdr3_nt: TGTGCTCTTGGGGAACTAGTTTTTGTTCCACCTGAACCCACGGCCTTTCTGGGGGTTAGGGCTTTGACAGCACAACTCTTCTTT
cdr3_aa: CALGELVFVPPEPTAFLGVRALTAQLFF

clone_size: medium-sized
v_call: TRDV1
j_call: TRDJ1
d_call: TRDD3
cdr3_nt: TGTGCTCTTGGGGAACAACTGAGGGGGATACCGGTCCCCGATAAACTCATCTTT
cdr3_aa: CALGEQLRGIPVPDKLIF

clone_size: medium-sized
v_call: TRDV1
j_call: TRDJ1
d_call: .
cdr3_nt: TGTGCTCTTGTAGGTAGGGCCACCGATAAACTCATCTTT
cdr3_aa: CALVGRATDKLIF

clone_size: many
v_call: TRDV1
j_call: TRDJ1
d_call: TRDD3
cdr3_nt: TGTGCTCTTGGGGCCTTCCTACTAGTACTGGGGGATAATAACCCTATGAAGTACACCGATAAACTCATCTTT
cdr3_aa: CALGAFLLVLGDNNPMKYTDKLIF

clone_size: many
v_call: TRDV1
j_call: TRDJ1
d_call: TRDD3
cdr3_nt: TGTGCTCTTGGCTACCCTTCCTTGGGGGATACGACCGATAAACTCATCTTT
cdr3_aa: CALGYPSLGDTTDKLIF

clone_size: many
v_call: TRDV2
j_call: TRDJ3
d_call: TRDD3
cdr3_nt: TGTGCCTGTGACACCTTGGCCTTCCCCGGTGACTGGGGGATACACTGGGACACCCGACAGATGTTTTTC
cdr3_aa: CACDTLAFPGDWGIHWDTRQMFF

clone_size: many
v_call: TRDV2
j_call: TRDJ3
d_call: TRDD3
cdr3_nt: TGTGCCTGTGACACCGTTTACTGGGGGATACACCCCCTCTCCTGGGACACCCGACAGATGTTTTTC
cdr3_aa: CACDTVYWGIHPLSWDTRQMFF

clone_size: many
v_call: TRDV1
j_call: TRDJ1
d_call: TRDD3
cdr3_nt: TGTGCTCTTGGGGATCTTATACTCTTTTCTGGGGGAACGTACACCGATAAACTCATCTTT
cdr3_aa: CALGDLILFSGGTYTDKLIF

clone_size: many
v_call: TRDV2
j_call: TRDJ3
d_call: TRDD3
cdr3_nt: TGTGCCTGTGACACGGGGATACGGCGCCCCCGACAGATGTTTTTC
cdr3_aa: CACDTGIRRPRQMFF

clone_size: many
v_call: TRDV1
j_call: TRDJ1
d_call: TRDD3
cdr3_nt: TGTGCTCTTGGGGAACGGTCCTACCTGGGGATACGCGGGGACACCGATAAACTCATCTTT
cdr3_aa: CALGERSYLGIRGDTDKLIF

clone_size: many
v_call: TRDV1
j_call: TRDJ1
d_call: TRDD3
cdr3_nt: TGTGCTCTTGGGGAACTATTCCTGCCTAACTGGGGGATACGTGCCCCCTTCAAACTCATCTTT
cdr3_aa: CALGELFLPNWGIRAPFKLIF

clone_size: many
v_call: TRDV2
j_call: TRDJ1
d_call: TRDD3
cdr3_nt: TGTGCCTGTGTTCCGCTCCTAAACTGGGGGGAGGCGGCCGATAAACTCATCTTT
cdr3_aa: CACVPLLNWGEAADKLIF

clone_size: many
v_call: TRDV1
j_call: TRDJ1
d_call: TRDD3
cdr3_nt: TGTGCTCTTGGGGAAAACACGTACTGGGGGATACGGAAACTCATCTTT
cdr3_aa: CALGENTYWGIRKLIF

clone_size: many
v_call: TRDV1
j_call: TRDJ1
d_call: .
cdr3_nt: TGTGCTCTTGGGGAAAACAGCGGGCCATCCTCGGGGGTCCTCACCGATAAACCAATCTTT
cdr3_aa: CALGENSGPSSGVLTDKPIF

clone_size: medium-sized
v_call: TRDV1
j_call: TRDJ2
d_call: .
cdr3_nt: TGTGCTCTTGGGGAACTTTTATCTTTGACAGCACAACTCTTCTTT
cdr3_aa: CALGELLSLTAQLFF

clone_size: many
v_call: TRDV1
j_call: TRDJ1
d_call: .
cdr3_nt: TGTGCTCTTGGGGAACCGAATCTTTCGTACACCGATAAACTCATCTTT
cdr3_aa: CALGEPNLSYTDKLIF

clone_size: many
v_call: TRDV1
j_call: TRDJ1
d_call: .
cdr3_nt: TGTGCTCTTGGGGAACTAGGGTGGCCTTCCCACGGGTTTCACGAGGTTGACACCGATAAACTCATCTTT
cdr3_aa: CALGELGWPSHGFHEVDTDKLIF

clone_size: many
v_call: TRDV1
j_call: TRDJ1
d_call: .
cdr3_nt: TGTGCTCTTGGGAAGACCCCAAGTCCTAAAACCACCGCGGCCGCCCTCAGGGATAAACTCATCTTT
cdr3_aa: CALGKTPSPKTTAAALRDKLIF

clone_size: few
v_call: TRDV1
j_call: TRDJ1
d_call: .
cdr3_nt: TGTGCTCTTGGGGAAACGCGGGTCTCACACCGCCTTCGGGGCAACGATAAACTCATCTTT
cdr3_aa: CALGETRVSHRLRGNDKLIF

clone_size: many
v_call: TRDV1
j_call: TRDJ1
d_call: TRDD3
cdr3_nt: TGTGCTCTTGGGGAACTTCCTACTGGGGGATACACCGATAAACTCATCTTT
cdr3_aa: CALGELPTGGYTDKLIF